The next 32 T cell receptor beta chains were all read from a single sample in a study of T cells in Graves' hyperthyroidism and ophthalmopathy. RNA transcripts were the template for amplifying TCR beta CDR3 regions. An initial round of RT-PCR targeting the TCR CDR3 relied on the HTBI primer set. TCRdb reprocessed the multiplex PCR reads via MiXCR and lists one record per CDR3 protein. The sample carries roughly 380,000 distinct CDR3 sequences, roughly 15% recorded once. The specimen was blood. The receptor set was obtained from a woman between 18 and 30 years old with Graves' hyperthyroidism.

At least ten counts were recorded for this clonotype. The chain links TRBV7-8 to TRBJ2-5, with a tentative D call TRBD1 (7 bases). Germline CDR1 SGHVS, CDR2 FQNEAQ. V was shortened by 0 bases and J by 4 bases, with 18 bases between the two germline ends. The CDR3 is 17 residues long. In nucleotides, the CDR3 is TGTGCCAGCAGCTTAGCCCGCTCGGCGGGACAGACAGAGACCCAGTACTTC. This sequence encodes CASSLARSAGQTETQYF.

This clonotype was counted many times. J is TRBJ1-1 and V is TRBV7-2; D perhaps matches TRBD1 (6 bases). The V gene lost 2 bases and the J gene lost 5 bases, with 12 bases spanning the gap. Germline values: CDR1 SGHTA, CDR2 FQGNSA. The CDR3 consists of 14 residues. CDR3 DNA: TGTGCCAGCAGCTTAATGGGGGGGCAGACTGAAGCTTTCTTT. Translating gives CASSLMGGQTEAFF.

This clonotype was seen more than once but under ten times. This chain uses TRBV6-6 with TRBJ2-2; TRBD2 agrees at 11 bases. Germline-derived CDR1 and CDR2 are MNHNY and SVGAGI (reference sequence). V shed 0 bases and J 2 bases; nucleotides not matched to a gene: 5. The length of the CDR3 is 18 residues. In DNA form, the CDR3 reads TGTGCCAGCAGTTACTCGATACTAGCGGGAGCAAACACCGGGGAGCTGTTTTTT. As protein: CASSYSILAGANTGELFF.

This clonotype was seen at least ten times. V gene TRBV5-1 combines with J gene TRBJ2-5; tentative D call: TRBD1 (6 bases). The CDR3 is made up of 14 amino acids. V was shortened by 4 bases and J by 4 bases, with 14 bases between the two germline ends. Germline V lookup: CDR1 SGHRS, CDR2 YFSETQ. CDR3 DNA: TGCGCCAGCAGCCCACGACAGGTAGCAGAGACCCAGTACTTC. As protein: CASSPRQVAETQYF.

The V call is TRBV5-5, the J call TRBJ2-3, with 10 positions matching TRBD2. In germline, CDR1 is SGHKS, CDR2 YYEKEE (reference sequence). Unmatched junction bases numbered 10, after V lost 4 bases and J lost 2 bases. The CDR3 consists of 17 residues. The CDR3 sequence is CASSRSLLAGITDTQYF. CDR3 bases: TGTGCCAGCAGCCGGAGCCTACTAGCGGGGATCACAGATACGCAGTATTTT. The full variable domain, with the rest looked up from reference TRBV5-5 and TRBJ2-3, is DAGVTQSPTHLIKTRGQQVTLRCSPISGHKSVSWYQQVLGQGPQFIFQYYEKEERGRGNFPDRFSARQFPNYSSELNVNALLLGDSALYLCASSRSLLAGITDTQYFGPGTRLTVL.

The J gene is TRBJ1-4, the V gene TRBV19, with TRBD1 matching over 9 bases. V gave up 5 bases and J gave up 8 bases; unmatched junction bases: 6. The length of the CDR3 is 14 residues. Germline V lookup: CDR1 LNHDA, CDR2 SQIVND (reference sequence). CDR3: CASSVGTGNEKLFF. The CDR3 DNA sequence: TGTGCCAGTAGTGTCGGGACAGGGAACGAAAAACTGTTTTTT.

This clonotype was detected ten times or more. The chain links TRBV24-1 to TRBJ2-3; TRBD2 matches at 9 bases. Germline V CDR1 and CDR2: KGHDR, SFDVKD. The CDR3 sequence is 16 residues long. The V gene end was trimmed by 7 bases and the J gene end by 3 bases; junction bases not matched to a gene: 10. The CDR3 nucleotides are TGTGCCACCAGCGGTGATAGCGGGAGTTGGACAGATACGCAGTATTTT. The encoded protein is CATSGDSGSWTDTQYF.

The V call is TRBV28, the J call TRBJ1-2; TRBD1 agrees at 7 bases. Germline V gene sequence: CDR1 MDHEN, CDR2 SYDVKM. The CDR3 loop spans 14 amino acids. Trimming cost V 4 bases and J 1 base; bases outside gene matches: 3. The CDR3 spells CASSSGQLNYGYTF. The CDR3 DNA reads TGTGCCAGCAGTTCGGGACAGCTTAACTATGGCTACACCTTC.

The genes are TRBV7-9 and TRBJ2-7; D gene unclear. CDR1 is SEHNR and CDR2 is FQNEAQ in the germline V gene (reference sequence). There are 14 residues in the CDR3. V gave up 5 bases and J gave up 4 bases, with 15 bases separating them. CDR3 bases: TGTGCCAGCAGCCCCCCGGGCCTAGGGTACGAGCAGTACTTC. Amino acids: CASSPPGLGYEQYF.

The V call is TRBV10-1, the J call TRBJ1-6; D might be TRBD1 (5 bases). There are 14 residues in the CDR3. V gave up 4 bases and J gave up 7 bases, with 11 bases separating them. Germline V gene sequence: CDR1 WNHNN, CDR2 SYGVQD (reference sequence). This CDR3 reads CASSGQSPNSPLHF. For the CDR3, the DNA is TGCGCCAGCAGTGGACAGTCTCCAAATTCACCCCTCCACTTT.

This clonotype appeared many times. The chain joins TRBV7-9 to TRBJ1-5; D not certain. This CDR3 spans 13 amino acids. Trimming left V 4 bases short and J 7 bases short, with 11 bases between. CDR1 and CDR2 (germline): SEHNR, FQNEAQ (reference sequence). The CDR3 loop is CASSSSGAQPQHF. DNA for the CDR3: TGTGCCAGCAGCTCCTCTGGAGCCCAGCCCCAGCATTTT. The full variable domain, completed using reference TRBV7-9 and TRBJ1-5, is DTGVSQNPRHKITKRGQNVTFRCDPISEHNRLYWYRQTLGQGPEFLTYFQNEAQLEKSRLLSDRFSAERPKGSFSTLEIQRTEQGDSAMYLCASSSSGAQPQHFGDGTRLSIL.

In its sample, this clonotype was seen many times. The V and J genes are TRBV10-3 and TRBJ2-7; 13 positions agree with TRBD2. The CDR3 contains 16 residues. Germline assignment: CDR1 ENHRY and CDR2 SYGVKD. After removal of 3 bases from V and 6 bases from J, the junction contained 8 bases not matched to a gene. The CDR3 here is CAISDPGLAGAGEQYF. The CDR3 DNA reads TGTGCCATCAGTGACCCTGGACTAGCGGGAGCCGGCGAGCAGTACTTC.

This clonotype appeared a few times. J is TRBJ1-6 and V is TRBV7-2; a possible D gene is TRBD1 (5 bases). This CDR3 spans 16 amino acids. Germline CDR1 and CDR2: SGHTA and FQGNSA. Trimming pared 8 bases from V and 5 bases from J, leaving 19 bases between. The CDR3 DNA is TGTGCCAGCGGTGCCTGGGGGGTCGGGGATAATTCACCCCTCCACTTT. As protein: CASGAWGVGDNSPLHF.

There are a few counts of this clonotype. With a much larger clone just one base away, this may be a read error. The gene calls are TRBV6-2 or TRBV6-3 and TRBJ2-3; 7 positions agree with TRBD1. The V segment lost 6 bases and the J segment 2 bases; nucleotides outside the gene matches: 5. Germline V gives CDR1 MNHEY, CDR2 SVGEGT. This CDR3 spans 14 amino acids. The CDR3 is CASSSGQITDTQYF. The CDR3 DNA follows: TGTGCCAGCAGCTCGGGACAGATCACAGATACGCAGTATTTT.

There are many counts of this clonotype. V gene TRBV2 combines with J gene TRBJ2-3; D remains unclear. CDR1 and CDR2 (germline): SNHLY, FYNNEI. The length of the CDR3 is 13 residues. CDR3 residues: CAGGGASTDTQYF. The CDR3 coding sequence is TGTGCGGGCGGCGGAGCCAGCACAGATACGCAGTATTTT. Full variable domain (remainder filled in from reference TRBV2 and TRBJ2-3): EPEVTQTPSHQVTQMGQEVILRCVPISNHLYFYWYRQILGQKVEFLVSFYNNEISEKSEIFDDQFSVERPDGSNFTLKIRSTKLEDSAMYFCAGGGASTDTQYFGPGTRLTVL.

At least ten counts were recorded for this clonotype. J is TRBJ2-1 and V is TRBV11-2; D remains ambiguous. CDR1 SGHAT and CDR2 FQNNGV come from the germline V gene. The length of the CDR3 is 14 residues. The V end lost 0 bases, the J end lost 12 bases, and 15 bases lay between the germline ends. The CDR3 loop is CASSLDTSLRGQFF. Here the CDR3 DNA reads TGTGCCAGCAGCTTAGATACGAGTTTGCGTGGGCAGTTCTTC.

This clonotype was recorded at least ten times. This rearrangement joins TRBV20-1 to TRBJ2-7; D is possibly TRBD2 (6 bases). Germline CDR1 reads DFQATT; CDR2 reads SNEGSKA (reference sequence). The CDR3 is made up of 16 amino acids. The V end lost 2 bases, the J end lost 3 bases, and 20 bases lay between the germline ends. CDR3 residues: CSARYRDFGNLYEQYF. The CDR3 coding sequence is TGCAGTGCTAGATACCGGGACTTCGGAAATCTCTACGAGCAGTACTTC.

At least ten counts were recorded for this clonotype. This chain connects TRBV11-2 to TRBJ2-5, with unresolved D. The germline CDR1 and CDR2 sequences are SGHAT and FQNNGV. The CDR3 has 14 residues. Trimming removed 0 bases at V and 5 bases at J, with 10 bases between. CDR3 amino acids: CASSLDSARETQYF. The CDR3 DNA reads as TGTGCCAGCAGCTTAGATTCAGCACGGGAGACCCAGTACTTC.

The table lists this clonotype with a few counts. The chain uses TRBV6-5 and TRBJ2-5, with D maybe TRBD1 (6 bases). V was trimmed by 4 bases and J by 0 bases, leaving 21 bases between them. CDR3 length equals 18 residues. The germline V gene has CDR1 MNHEY and CDR2 SVGAGI. The CDR3 nucleotides read TGTGCCAGCAGTTGGGCCGGGACAACCTATACGTACCAAGAGACCCAGTACTTC. This sequence encodes CASSWAGTTYTYQETQYF.

This clonotype was observed at least ten times. CDR3 sequence (DNA): TGTGCCAGCAATCAGGGCTGGGGTACCGAGCAGTACTTC. It encodes CASNQGWGTEQYF. V is TRBV2 and J is TRBJ2-7; D possibly corresponds to TRBD1 (5 bases). The CDR3 runs 13 residues. V lost 7 bases and J 6 bases, leaving 16 bases between the germline ends. The germline V gene encodes CDR1 SNHLY and CDR2 FYNNEI.

The chain carries TRBV7-9 and TRBJ2-1; 8 bases agree with TRBD1. This CDR3 comprises 15 residues. The J segment lost 6 bases and the V segment lost 5 bases, leaving 9 bases of the junction unmatched. Germline assignment: CDR1 SEHNR and CDR2 FQNEAQ (reference sequence). Written as DNA, the CDR3 is TGTGCCAGCAGCCCACCGGGACAGGCTTTCAATGAGCAGTTCTTC. This encodes CASSPPGQAFNEQFF.

This clonotype was counted ten times or more. This chain links TRBV11-2 with TRBJ1-3; D perhaps matches TRBD1 (6 bases). This CDR3 has 15 residues. Germline V gene data show CDR1 as SGHAT and CDR2 as FQNNGV. V gave up 4 bases and J gave up 0 bases, with 10 bases separating them. The CDR3 region is CASSSQGSSGNTIYF. DNA for the CDR3: TGTGCCAGCAGCTCCCAGGGGTCCTCTGGAAACACCATATATTTT.

The rearrangement joins TRBV5-4 to TRBJ2-7; D gene ambiguous. Germline V gives CDR1 SGHNT, CDR2 YYREEE (reference sequence). The CDR3 has 12 amino acids. Trimming stripped 4 bases from V and 6 bases from J, with 11 bases between. CDR3 loop: CASSLLKSEQYF. CDR3 DNA: TGTGCCAGCAGCCTTCTAAAGAGCGAGCAGTACTTC.

This clonotype was recorded many times. The rearrangement uses TRBV24-1 and TRBJ2-1; 15 bases fit TRBD2. From germline, CDR1 is KGHDR and CDR2 SFDVKD. The CDR3 totals 21 residues. V dropped 5 bases and J dropped 3; count of bases not matched to a gene: 16. The CDR3, as DNA: TGTGCCACCAGTGGGGGGCAGGGACACGAGGGACTAGCGGGAGGCTACAATGAGCAGTTCTTC. The encoded protein is CATSGGQGHEGLAGGYNEQFF.

Comments on this clonotype: A read error is possible here, since a much larger clone lies one base away. The gene calls are TRBV7-9 and TRBJ2-7; 7 bases line up with TRBD1. From germline, CDR1 is SEHNR and CDR2 FQNEAQ (reference sequence). V dropped 8 bases and J dropped 5; count of bases not matched to a gene: 12. CDR3 size: 14 residues. Here the CDR3 reads CASGSGQQGNEQYF. The CDR3 DNA sequence: TGTGCCAGCGGCTCCGGACAACAGGGGAACGAGCAGTACTTC.

This clonotype was detected ten times or more. This chain links TRBV12-3 or TRBV12-4 with TRBJ2-3, with D tentatively TRBD2 (5 bases). V lost 3 bases and J lost 4, with 11 bases in between. CDR3 size: 14 residues. As DNA, the CDR3 is TGTGCCAGCAGTTTTAACGGGAACGCAGATACGCAGTATTTT. As protein: CASSFNGNADTQYF.

The rearrangement joins TRBV4-1 to TRBJ2-5; 11 bases align to TRBD2. From germline, CDR1 is MGHRA and CDR2 YSYEKL. V was clipped by 1 base and J by 5 bases; unmatched bases: 9. The CDR3 runs 17 residues. CDR3 nucleotide sequence: TGCGCCAGCAGCCAAGGAAGGGTGATAGCGGGAGGGGAGACCCAGTACTTC. Translation: CASSQGRVIAGGETQYF.

The chain has TRBV28 and TRBJ2-2; D may correspond to TRBD1 or TRBD2 (5 bases each). The V end lost 10 bases, the J end lost 3 bases, and 12 bases lay between the germline ends. The CDR3 totals 13 residues. Germline V gives CDR1 MDHEN, CDR2 SYDVKM. CDR3 loop: CATLQGDTGELFF. CDR3 nucleotide sequence: TGTGCCACCCTCCAGGGAGACACCGGGGAGCTGTTTTTT.

At least ten counts were recorded for this clonotype. The gene calls are TRBV18 and TRBJ2-1; possibly TRBD2 for D (6 bases). This CDR3 contains 15 residues. The germline V gene encodes CDR1 KGHSH and CDR2 LQKENI. V was trimmed by 4 bases and J by 4 bases, leaving 14 bases between them. The CDR3 reads CASSLSGAGYNEQFF. Written as DNA, the CDR3 is TGTGCCAGCTCACTTAGCGGAGCCGGTTACAATGAGCAGTTCTTC.

The chain joins TRBV5-1 to TRBJ2-7; possibly TRBD2 for D (5 bases). Germline CDR1 is SGHRS and CDR2 is YFSETQ. The germline V and J ends were trimmed by 0 bases and 3 bases, with 10 bases remaining between them. This CDR3 region has 14 residues. The CDR3: CASSLGGLVYEQYF. The CDR3 DNA sequence: TGCGCCAGCAGCTTGGGAGGACTTGTCTACGAGCAGTACTTC.

Only a few counts were recorded for this clonotype. The chain combines TRBV5-5 with TRBJ2-5; 7 bases agree with TRBD1. With 0 bases clipped from V and 2 bases from J, the junction kept 13 bases outside the gene matches. The CDR3 spans 18 residues. Germline CDR1 and CDR2: SGHKS and YYEKEE (reference sequence). The CDR3 protein is CASSLEGGRNWLQETQYF. In DNA, the CDR3 is TGTGCCAGCAGCTTGGAAGGGGGCCGAAACTGGTTACAAGAGACCCAGTACTTC.

This clonotype was seen repeatedly, ten times or more. The V call is TRBV15, the J call TRBJ2-3; 8 bases match TRBD2. CDR1 and CDR2 (germline): LNHNV, YYDKDF (reference sequence). This CDR3 spans 14 amino acids. The V segment lost 4 bases and the J segment 5 bases; nucleotides outside the gene matches: 5. In DNA form, the CDR3 reads TGTGCCACCAGCAAAGCGGGAGTGGTAGATACGCAGTATTTT. This codes for CATSKAGVVDTQYF.